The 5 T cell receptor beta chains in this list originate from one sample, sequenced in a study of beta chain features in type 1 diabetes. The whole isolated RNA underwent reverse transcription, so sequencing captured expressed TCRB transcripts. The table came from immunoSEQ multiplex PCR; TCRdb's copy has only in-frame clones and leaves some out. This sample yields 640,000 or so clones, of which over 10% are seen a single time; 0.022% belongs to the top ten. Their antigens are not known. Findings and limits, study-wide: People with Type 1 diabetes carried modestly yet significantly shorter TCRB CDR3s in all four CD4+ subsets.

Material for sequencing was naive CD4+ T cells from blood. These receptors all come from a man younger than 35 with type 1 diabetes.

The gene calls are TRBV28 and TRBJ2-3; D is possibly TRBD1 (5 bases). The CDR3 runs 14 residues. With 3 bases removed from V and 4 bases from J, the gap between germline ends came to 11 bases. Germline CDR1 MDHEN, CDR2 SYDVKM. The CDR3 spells CASSLGPDPDTQYF. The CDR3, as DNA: TGTGCCAGCAGTTTGGGGCCTGATCCAGATACGCAGTATTTT. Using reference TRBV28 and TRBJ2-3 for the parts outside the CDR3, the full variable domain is DVKVTQSSRYLVKRTGEKVFLECVQDMDHENMFWYRQDPGLGLRLIYFSYDVKMKEKGDIPEGYSVSREKKERFSLILESASTNQTSMYLCASSLGPDPDTQYFGPGTRLTVL.

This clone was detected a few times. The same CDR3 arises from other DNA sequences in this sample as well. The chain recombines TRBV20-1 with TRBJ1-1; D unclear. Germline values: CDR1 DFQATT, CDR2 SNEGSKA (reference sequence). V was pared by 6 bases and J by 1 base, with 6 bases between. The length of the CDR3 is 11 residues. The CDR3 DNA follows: TGCAGTGCGCCGAGGAACACTGAAGCTTTCTTT. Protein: CSAPRNTEAFF.

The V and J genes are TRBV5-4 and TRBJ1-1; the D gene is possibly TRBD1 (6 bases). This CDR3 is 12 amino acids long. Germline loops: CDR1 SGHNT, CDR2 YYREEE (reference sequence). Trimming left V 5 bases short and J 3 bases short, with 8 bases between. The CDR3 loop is CASRDRHTEAFF. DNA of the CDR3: TGTGCCAGCAGAGACAGGCACACTGAAGCTTTCTTT.

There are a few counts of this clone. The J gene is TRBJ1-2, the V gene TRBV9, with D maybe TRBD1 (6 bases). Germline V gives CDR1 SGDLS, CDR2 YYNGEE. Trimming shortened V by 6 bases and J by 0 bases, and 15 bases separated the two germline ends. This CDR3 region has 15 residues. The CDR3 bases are TGTGCCAGCACCAAGGGGGGGGTGGCTAACTATGGCTACACCTTC. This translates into CASTKGGVANYGYTF. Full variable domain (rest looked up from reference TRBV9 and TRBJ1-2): DSGVTQTPKHLITATGQRVTLRCSPRSGDLSVYWYQQSLDQGLQFLIQYYNGEERAKGNILERFSAQQFPDLHSELNLSSLELGDSALYFCASTKGGVANYGYTFGSGTRLTVV.

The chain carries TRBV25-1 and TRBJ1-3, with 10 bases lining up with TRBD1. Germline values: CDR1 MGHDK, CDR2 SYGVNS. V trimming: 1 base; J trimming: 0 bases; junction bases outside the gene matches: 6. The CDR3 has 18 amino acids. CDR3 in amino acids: CASSEWGQGLFSGNTIYF. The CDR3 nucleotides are TGTGCCAGCAGTGAATGGGGACAGGGGCTTTTCTCTGGAAACACCATATATTTT.